This T cell receptor beta chain was profiled in a study of T cell responses to AZD1222 COVID-19 vaccine. CDR1 is SGHNT and CDR2 is YYREEE in the germline V gene (reference sequence). The ends were cut back, 1 base at V and 3 bases at J, with 11 bases in the middle. The CDR3 is 15 residues long. Second doses were pooled across both intervals (about 4 or about 12 weeks). Libraries were prepared by immunoSEQ multiplex PCR; TCRdb keeps only in-frame clonotypes and omits some of them. The sample records about 140,000 clones, roughly nine tenths being singletons. The chain is built from TRBV5-4 and TRBJ1-3; no firm D call. The sample was peripheral blood, taken 28 days after the second AZD1222 dose. The clonotype comes from an adult who received the AZD1222 COVID-19 vaccine. CDR3 sequence (DNA): TGTGCCAGCAGCTTGTCGGGTGGAGGTGGAAACACCATATATTTT. It specifies CASSLSGGGGNTIYF.